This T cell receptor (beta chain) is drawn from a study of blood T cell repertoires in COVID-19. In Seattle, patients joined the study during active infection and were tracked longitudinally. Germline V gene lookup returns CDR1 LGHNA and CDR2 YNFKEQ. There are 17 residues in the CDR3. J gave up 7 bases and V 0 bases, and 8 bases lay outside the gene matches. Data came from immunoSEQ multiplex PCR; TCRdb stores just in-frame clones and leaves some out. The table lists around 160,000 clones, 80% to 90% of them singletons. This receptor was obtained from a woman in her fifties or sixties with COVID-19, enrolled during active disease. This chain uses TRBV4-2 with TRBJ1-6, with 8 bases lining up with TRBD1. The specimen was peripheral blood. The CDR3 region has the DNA TGTGCCAGCAGCCAAGACCGGACAGGGACGGGCAATTCACCCCTCCACTTT. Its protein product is CASSQDRTGTGNSPLHF.